What follows are 17 T cell receptor beta chains derived from one specimen sequenced in a study of response to subunit inactivated influenza vaccine. TCRdb fed the RT-PCR reads into MiXCR, producing one record per CDR3 protein. This repertoire shows 700,000 to 900,000 distinct CDR3 sequences, 21% found once; its top ten account for roughly 10%. The specimen comprised PBMCs from blood, sampled about 5 days after vaccination. These TCRs come from a man aged 45-65 years who received an inactivated influenza vaccine.

This chain connects TRBV27 to TRBJ2-3, with TRBD2 identical over 11 bases. CDR3 length: 16 residues. Trimming removed 10 bases from V and 4 bases from J; junction bases left unmatched: 13. Germline V gene sequence: CDR1 MNHEY, CDR2 SMNVEV (reference sequence). The CDR3 loop is CATALLSGGGPDTQYF. The CDR3 nucleotides read TGTGCCACCGCTTTACTTAGCGGGGGGGGACCAGATACGCAGTATTTT.

This clonotype was seen more than once but under ten times. The chain carries TRBV5-1 and TRBJ2-3; D unresolved. Germline V gene data show CDR1 as SGHRS and CDR2 as YFSETQ. There are 13 residues in the CDR3. Deletions cut 5 bases from V and 0 bases from J, with 7 bases between. Here the CDR3 DNA reads TGCGCCAGCAGGAGAGACAGCACAGATACGCAGTATTTT. Protein: CASRRDSTDTQYF.

The genes are TRBV5-1 and TRBJ2-7; D might be TRBD2 (6 bases). With 1 base removed from V and 0 bases from J, the gap between germline ends came to 11 bases. This CDR3 has 15 residues. The V gene's germline CDR1 is SGHRS and CDR2 YFSETQ. CDR3 protein: CASSLRDSSSYEQYF. In DNA form, the CDR3 reads TGCGCCAGCAGCTTGAGGGACTCCAGCTCCTACGAGCAGTACTTC.

This clonotype has more than one count but fewer than ten. The chain has TRBV15 and TRBJ2-1; a weak D match, TRBD1 (5 bases). V was trimmed by 4 bases and J by 5 bases, leaving 9 bases between them. Germline values: CDR1 LNHNV, CDR2 YYDKDF (reference sequence). The length of the CDR3 is 13 residues. CDR3 sequence: CATSMDTNNEQFF. CDR3 in DNA: TGTGCCACCAGCATGGACACAAACAATGAGCAGTTCTTC.

This clonotype was detected only a few times. The gene calls are TRBV7-7 and TRBJ2-4, with D possibly matching TRBD2 (5 bases). The V gene's germline CDR1 is SSHAT and CDR2 FNYEAQ (reference sequence). The CDR3 has 15 residues. V lost 5 bases to trimming and J lost 6 bases, with 17 bases between them. CDR3 region: CASSRRGGQLNIQYF. CDR3 nucleotide sequence: TGTGCCAGCAGCCGACGAGGCGGGCAGTTAAACATTCAGTACTTC.

This clonotype was picked up many times. This chain links TRBV20-1 with TRBJ2-7, with TRBD2 matching 13 bases. There are 14 residues in the CDR3. V gave up 6 bases and J gave up 7 bases; unmatched junction bases: 9. The germline gives CDR1 DFQATT, CDR2 SNEGSKA (reference sequence). CDR3 DNA: TGCAGTGCCTTTGGACTAGCGGGAGCGAGAGAGCAGTACTTC. As protein: CSAFGLAGAREQYF.

The J gene is TRBJ1-1, the V gene TRBV15; 7 positions match TRBD1. Losses at the gene ends were 1 base for V and 6 bases for J; bases not matched to a gene: 8. The germline CDR1 and CDR2 sequences are LNHNV and YYDKDF (reference sequence). The CDR3 totals 15 residues. This CDR3 is CATSRADREVAEAFF. The CDR3 DNA follows: TGTGCCACCAGCAGAGCCGACAGGGAGGTAGCTGAAGCTTTCTTT.

This clonotype was detected a few times. This rearrangement joins TRBV29-1 to TRBJ1-1, with D unresolved. The germline V gene has CDR1 SQVTM and CDR2 ANQGSEA. The CDR3 is 9 residues long. The CDR3 nucleotides are TGCAGTCGGAGGACTGAAGCTTTCTTT. This encodes CSRRTEAFF.

This clonotype came up many times. This chain joins TRBV6-1 and TRBJ2-5; D uncertain. The CDR3 is 18 residues long. Trimming removed 7 bases at V and 5 bases at J, with 29 bases between. Germline V gene sequence: CDR1 MNHNS, CDR2 SASEGT. This CDR3 is CASIPNRLQVTQGETQYF. In DNA form, the CDR3 reads TGTGCCAGCATCCCAAACCGACTTCAAGTTACTCAAGGGGAGACCCAGTACTTC.

This chain links TRBV29-1 with TRBJ2-7; 7 nucleotides align to TRBD1. This CDR3 is 13 amino acids long. The germline V gene encodes CDR1 SQVTM and CDR2 ANQGSEA. V was clipped by 4 bases and J by 3 bases; unmatched bases: 6. CDR3 residues: CSVGTGERYEQYF. The DNA of the CDR3 is TGCAGCGTTGGAACAGGGGAGCGCTACGAGCAGTACTTC.

This clonotype was seen a few times. V and J are TRBV28 and TRBJ2-1, with 8 bases matching TRBD2. Germline loops: CDR1 MDHEN, CDR2 SYDVKM. V lost 4 bases and J lost 6; bases outside the gene matches: 8. The CDR3 is made up of 15 amino acids. CDR3 bases: TGTGCCAGCAGTTCTCGGACGGGAGGGCCCAATGAGCAGTTCTTC. Its translation: CASSSRTGGPNEQFF. The complete variable domain, with remaining parts taken from reference TRBV28 and TRBJ2-1, reads DVKVTQSSRYLVKRTGEKVFLECVQDMDHENMFWYRQDPGLGLRLIYFSYDVKMKEKGDIPEGYSVSREKKERFSLILESASTNQTSMYLCASSSRTGGPNEQFFGPGTRLTVL.

This clonotype was seen a handful of times. The CDR3 sequence: CASSQDGGAFIHEQFF. The CDR3 bases are TGCGCCAGCAGCCAAGATGGCGGGGCGTTCATCCATGAGCAGTTCTTC. V and J are TRBV4-3 and TRBJ2-1; maybe TRBD2 (6 bases). CDR1 and CDR2 (germline): LGHNA, YSLEER. The CDR3 length is 16 residues. Trimming took off 0 bases at V and 8 bases at J, with 17 bases between the two ends.

V and J are TRBV14 and TRBJ2-1; 9 bases are shared with TRBD2. Unmatched junction bases numbered 10, after V lost 4 bases and J lost 9 bases. The CDR3 has 15 residues. CDR1 SGHDN and CDR2 FVKESK come from the germline V gene. The CDR3 bases are TGTGCCAGCAGCCGAACTAGCGGGCGATCCAGTGAGCAGTTCTTC. It translates to CASSRTSGRSSEQFF.

The chain joins TRBV12-3 or TRBV12-4 to TRBJ2-4, with TRBD2 as a possible D gene (5 bases). This CDR3 spans 14 amino acids. V gave up 4 bases and J gave up 13 bases, with 20 bases separating them. The CDR3 protein is CASSSSDTLGRQYF. CDR3 DNA: TGTGCCAGCAGTTCATCAGACACCTTGGGGAGACAGTACTTC.

The chain recombines TRBV7-9 with TRBJ1-2; D gene unclear. Germline V gene lookup returns CDR1 SEHNR and CDR2 FQNEAQ (reference sequence). This CDR3 is 13 amino acids long. V was shortened by 1 base and J by 4 bases, with 7 bases between the two germline ends. The CDR3 coding sequence is TGTGCCAGCAGCTTAGACAGCTTCTATGGCTACACCTTC. Its translation: CASSLDSFYGYTF.

V is TRBV6-2 or TRBV6-3 and J is TRBJ2-2; 9 nucleotides line up with TRBD1. The germline gives CDR1 MNHEY, CDR2 SVGEGT. The CDR3 length is 16 residues. V was clipped by 2 bases and J by 2 bases; unmatched bases: 3. The CDR3 protein is CASSYRTGANTGELFF. The CDR3, as DNA: TGTGCCAGCAGTTACCGGACAGGGGCTAACACCGGGGAGCTGTTTTTT.

Details on this clonotype: At one of its ends the junction is not consistent with the germline gene, which may arise from a read error. The chain employs TRBV7-2 and TRBJ2-2; the D is unclear. CDR3 length equals 15 residues. Per the germline V gene, CDR1 is SGHTA and CDR2 is FQGNSA. This CDR3 reads CASRFSGPNTGELFF. The CDR3 DNA follows: TGTGCCAGCCGCTTTAGTGGGCCGAACACCGGGGAGCTGTTTTTT.